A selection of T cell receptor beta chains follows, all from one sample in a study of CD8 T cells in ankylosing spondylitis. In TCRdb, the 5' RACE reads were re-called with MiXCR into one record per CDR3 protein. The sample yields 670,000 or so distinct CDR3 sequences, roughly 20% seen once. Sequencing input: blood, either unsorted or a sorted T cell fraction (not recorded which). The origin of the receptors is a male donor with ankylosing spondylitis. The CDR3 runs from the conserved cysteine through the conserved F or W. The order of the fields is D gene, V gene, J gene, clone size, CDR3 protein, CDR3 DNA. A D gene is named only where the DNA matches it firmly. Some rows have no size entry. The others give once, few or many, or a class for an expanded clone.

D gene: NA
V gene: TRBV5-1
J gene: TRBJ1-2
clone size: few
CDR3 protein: CASSFSTDLNYGYTF
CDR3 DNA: TGCGCCAGCAGCTTTTCGACAGATCTTAACTATGGCTACACCTTC

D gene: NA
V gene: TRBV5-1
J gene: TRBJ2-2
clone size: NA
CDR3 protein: CASMDSQNTGELFF
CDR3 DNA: TGCGCCAGCATGGACAGCCAGAACACCGGGGAGCTGTTTTTT

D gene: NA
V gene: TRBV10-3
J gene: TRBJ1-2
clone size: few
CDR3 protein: CATRSGGGYTF
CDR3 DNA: TGTGCCACCCGTTCCGGGGGTGGCTACACCTTC

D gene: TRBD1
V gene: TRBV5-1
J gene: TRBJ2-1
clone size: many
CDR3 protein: CASCTGTATYNEQFF
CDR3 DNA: TGCGCCAGCTGTACCGGGACAGCCACCTACAATGAGCAGTTCTTC

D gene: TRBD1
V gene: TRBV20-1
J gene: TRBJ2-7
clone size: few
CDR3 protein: CSAPGQGVEQYF
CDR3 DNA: TGCAGTGCGCCGGGACAGGGGGTGGAGCAGTACTTC

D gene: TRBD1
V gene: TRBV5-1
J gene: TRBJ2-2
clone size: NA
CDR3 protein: CASSFSGQGNTGELFF
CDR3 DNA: TGCGCCAGCAGCTTTTCGGGACAGGGGAACACCGGGGAGCTGTTTTTT

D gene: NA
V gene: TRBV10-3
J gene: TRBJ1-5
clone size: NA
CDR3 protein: CAIIVGNQPQHF
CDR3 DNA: TGTGCCATCATAGTAGGGAATCAGCCCCAGCATTTT

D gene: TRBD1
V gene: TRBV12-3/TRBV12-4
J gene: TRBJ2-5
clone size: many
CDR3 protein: CASSGQGGETQYF
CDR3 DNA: TGTGCCAGCAGTGGACAGGGCGGAGAGACCCAGTACTTC

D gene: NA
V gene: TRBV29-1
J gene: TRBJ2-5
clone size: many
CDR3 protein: CSVDFGDWQETQYF
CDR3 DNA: TGCAGCGTTGATTTTGGCGACTGGCAAGAGACCCAGTACTTC

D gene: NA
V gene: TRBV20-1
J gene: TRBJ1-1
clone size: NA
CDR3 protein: CSARGSRDRTEAFF
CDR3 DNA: TGCAGTGCTAGAGGCTCCAGGGATCGCACTGAAGCTTTCTTT

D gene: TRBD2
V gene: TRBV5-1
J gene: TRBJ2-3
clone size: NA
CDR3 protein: CASSSSGRTDTQYF
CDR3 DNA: TGCGCCAGCAGCTCTAGCGGGAGAACGGATACGCAGTATTTT

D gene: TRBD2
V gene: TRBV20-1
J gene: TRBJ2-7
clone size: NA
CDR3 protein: CSVSTSTSGVSYEQYF
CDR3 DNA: TGCAGTGTTTCGACCTCCACTAGCGGGGTCTCCTACGAGCAGTACTTC

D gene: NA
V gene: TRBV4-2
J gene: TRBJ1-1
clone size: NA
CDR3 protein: CASSRTERNTEAFF
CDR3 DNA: TGTGCCAGCAGCCGGACAGAGAGGAACACTGAAGCTTTCTTT

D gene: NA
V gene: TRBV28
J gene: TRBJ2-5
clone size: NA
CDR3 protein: CASSPSAGDLKTQYF
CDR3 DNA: TGTGCCAGCAGTCCCTCGGCAGGGGATTTAAAGACCCAGTACTTC

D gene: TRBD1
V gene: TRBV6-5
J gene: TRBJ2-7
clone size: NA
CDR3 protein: CASSYRQGASYEQYF
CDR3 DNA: TGTGCCAGCAGTTACAGGCAGGGGGCCTCCTACGAGCAGTACTTC

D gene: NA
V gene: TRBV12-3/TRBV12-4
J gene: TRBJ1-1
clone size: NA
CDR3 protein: CASSFAATEAFF
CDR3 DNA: TGTGCCAGCAGTTTCGCGGCCACTGAAGCTTTCTTT

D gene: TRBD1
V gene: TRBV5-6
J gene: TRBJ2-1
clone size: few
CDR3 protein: CASSTRDRGFVGYNEQFF
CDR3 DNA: TGTGCCAGCAGCACCCGGGACAGGGGTTTCGTCGGCTACAATGAGCAGTTCTTC

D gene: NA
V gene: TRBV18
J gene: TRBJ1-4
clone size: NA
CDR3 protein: CASSSPPGDATNEKLFF
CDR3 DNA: TGTGCCAGCTCTTCCCCCCCAGGGGATGCAACTAATGAAAAACTGTTTTTT

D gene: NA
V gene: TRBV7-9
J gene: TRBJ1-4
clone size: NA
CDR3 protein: CASGKRGGGTNEKLFF
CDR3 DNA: TGTGCCAGCGGAAAACGGGGGGGCGGCACTAATGAAAAACTGTTTTTT

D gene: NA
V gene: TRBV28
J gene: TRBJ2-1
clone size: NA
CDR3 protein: CATVDRYYNEQFF
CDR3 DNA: TGTGCCACCGTAGACAGATACTACAATGAGCAGTTCTTC

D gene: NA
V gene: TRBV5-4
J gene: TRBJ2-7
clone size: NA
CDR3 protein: CASSLGGGRGPYEQYF
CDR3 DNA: TGTGCCAGCAGCTTGGGAGGCGGCAGGGGACCCTACGAGCAGTACTTC

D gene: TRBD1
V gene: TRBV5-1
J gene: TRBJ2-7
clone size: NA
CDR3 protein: CASSQDRGLSEQYF
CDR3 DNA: TGCGCCAGCAGCCAAGACAGGGGGCTCTCTGAGCAGTACTTC

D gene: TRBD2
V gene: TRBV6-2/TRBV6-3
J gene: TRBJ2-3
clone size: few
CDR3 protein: CASSSTGTSLDTQYF
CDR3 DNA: TGTGCCAGCAGTTCGACCGGGACTAGCTTGGATACGCAGTATTTT

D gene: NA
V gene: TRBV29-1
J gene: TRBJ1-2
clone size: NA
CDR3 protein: CSVVSTAQISYGYTF
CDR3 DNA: TGCAGCGTTGTTTCGACAGCCCAGATTTCCTATGGCTACACCTTC

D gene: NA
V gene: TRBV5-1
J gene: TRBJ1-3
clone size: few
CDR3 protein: CASSLAGDPGNTIYF
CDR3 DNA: TGCGCCAGCAGCTTGGCGGGGGACCCTGGAAACACCATATATTTT

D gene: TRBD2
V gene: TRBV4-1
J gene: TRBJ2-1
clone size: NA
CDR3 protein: CASSQGTSRYNEQFF
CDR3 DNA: TGCGCCAGCAGCCAAGGGACTAGCCGCTACAATGAGCAGTTCTTC

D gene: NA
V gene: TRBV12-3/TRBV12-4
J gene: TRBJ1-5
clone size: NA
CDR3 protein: CASSFHRDSNQPQHF
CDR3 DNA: TGTGCCAGCAGTTTCCACCGGGATAGCAATCAGCCCCAGCATTTT

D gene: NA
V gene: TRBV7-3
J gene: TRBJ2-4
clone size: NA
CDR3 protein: CASSLMSVGSKNIQYF
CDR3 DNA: TGTGCCAGCAGCTTAATGTCGGTAGGATCCAAAAACATTCAGTACTTC

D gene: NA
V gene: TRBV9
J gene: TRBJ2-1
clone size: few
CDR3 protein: CAGGRDLNEQFF
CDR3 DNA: TGTGCCGGAGGGCGGGACCTCAATGAGCAGTTCTTC

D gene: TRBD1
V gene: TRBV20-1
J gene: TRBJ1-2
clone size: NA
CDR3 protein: CSAVPSGTGVYTF
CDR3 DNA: TGCAGTGCTGTCCCTTCCGGGACAGGGGTCTACACCTTC

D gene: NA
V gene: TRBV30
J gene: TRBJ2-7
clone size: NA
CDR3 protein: CAWTWGTYEQYF
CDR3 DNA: TGTGCCTGGACGTGGGGGACCTACGAGCAGTACTTC

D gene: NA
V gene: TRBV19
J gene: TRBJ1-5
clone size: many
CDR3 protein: CASTDRLNQPQHF
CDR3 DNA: TGTGCCAGTACAGACAGGCTAAATCAGCCCCAGCATTTT

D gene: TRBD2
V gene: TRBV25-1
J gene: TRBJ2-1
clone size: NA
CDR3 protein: CASSGTGTSGMRQFF
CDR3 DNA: TGTGCCAGCAGTGGAACCGGGACTAGCGGGATGAGGCAGTTCTTC

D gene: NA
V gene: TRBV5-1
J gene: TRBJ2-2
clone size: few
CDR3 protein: CASSLGRVDTGELFF
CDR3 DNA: TGCGCCAGCAGCCTGGGACGCGTGGACACCGGGGAGCTGTTTTTT

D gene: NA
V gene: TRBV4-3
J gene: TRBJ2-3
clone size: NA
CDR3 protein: CASSQGWRQGGTDTQYF
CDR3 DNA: TGCGCCAGCAGCCAAGGATGGAGGCAAGGTGGCACAGATACGCAGTATTTT

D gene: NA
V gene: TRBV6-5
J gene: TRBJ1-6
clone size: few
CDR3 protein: CASSYSGSSYNSPLHF
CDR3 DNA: TGTGCCAGCAGTTACTCCGGCAGCTCCTATAATTCACCCCTCCACTTT

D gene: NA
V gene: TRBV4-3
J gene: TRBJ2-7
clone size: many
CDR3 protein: CASSQDADYEQYF
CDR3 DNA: TGCGCCAGCAGCCAAGATGCGGACTACGAGCAGTACTTC

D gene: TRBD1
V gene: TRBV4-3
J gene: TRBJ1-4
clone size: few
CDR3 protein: CASSQGTLGTAFNEKLFF
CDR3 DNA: TGCGCCAGCAGCCAAGGGACGCTAGGGACAGCTTTTAATGAAAAACTGTTTTTT

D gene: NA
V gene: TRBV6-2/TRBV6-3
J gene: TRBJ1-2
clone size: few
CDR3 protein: CASRRRVGGYTF
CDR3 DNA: TGTGCCAGCCGACGCAGGGTTGGTGGCTACACCTTC

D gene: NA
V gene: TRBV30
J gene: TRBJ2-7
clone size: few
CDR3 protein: CAWKGPYEQYF
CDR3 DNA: TGTGCCTGGAAGGGACCCTACGAGCAGTACTTC

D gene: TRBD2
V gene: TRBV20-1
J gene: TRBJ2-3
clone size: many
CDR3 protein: CSARDFNVAGGPSDTQYF
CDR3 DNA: TGCAGTGCTAGAGATTTTAATGTAGCGGGGGGGCCTTCAGATACGCAGTATTTT

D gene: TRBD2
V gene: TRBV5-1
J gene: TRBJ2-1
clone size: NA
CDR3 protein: CASSPTSGNNEQFF
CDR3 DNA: TGCGCCAGCAGCCCGACTAGCGGGAACAATGAGCAGTTCTTC

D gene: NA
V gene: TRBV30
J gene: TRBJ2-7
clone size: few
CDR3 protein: CAWSPGVSYEQYF
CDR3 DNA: TGTGCCTGGAGCCCGGGAGTCTCCTACGAGCAGTACTTC

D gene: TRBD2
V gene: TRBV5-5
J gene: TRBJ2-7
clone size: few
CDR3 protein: CASSWGGDEQYF
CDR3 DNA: TGTGCCAGCAGCTGGGGGGGGGACGAGCAGTACTTC

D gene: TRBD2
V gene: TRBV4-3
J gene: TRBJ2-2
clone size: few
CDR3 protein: CASSQGLAEFTGELFF
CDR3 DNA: TGCGCCAGCAGCCAAGGACTAGCGGAATTCACCGGGGAGCTGTTTTTT

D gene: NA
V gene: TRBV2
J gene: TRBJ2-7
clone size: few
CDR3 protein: CASTERGYEQYF
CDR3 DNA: TGTGCCAGCACCGAACGGGGATACGAGCAGTACTTC